This passage covers 8 T cell receptor beta chains from one sample sequenced in a study of naive and memory T cell subsets. Study-level results: Naive repertoires, especially CD8, held a few larger clonotypes, possibly memory cells re-expressing CD45RA.

No antigens are known for them. Both TRBC1 and TRBC2 were covered by a beta constant-region primer of two equimolar oligonucleotides. Ligated cDNA was amplified by four rounds of PCR with nested alpha and beta constant-region primers and SP2. TCRdb passed the UMI-ligation and nested PCR reads through MiXCR, listing each CDR3 protein once. The sample holds 130,000 to 150,000 distinct CDR3 sequences; roughly 23% are singletons and the top ten take 0.11%. The sample taken for sequencing was naive CD4+ T cells from blood. The receptors come from a human donor in good health.

This clonotype was counted a few times. V is TRBV3-1 and J is TRBJ2-7, with D possibly matching TRBD2 (6 bases). CDR3 size: 15 residues. Germline lookup yields CDR1 LGHDT and CDR2 YNNKEL (reference sequence). Trimming cost V 0 bases and J 6 bases, with 15 bases left between them. CDR3 nucleotide sequence: TGTGCCAGCAGCCAAGAGAGTATGACTAGGGGCGAGCAGTACTTC. Amino acid sequence: CASSQESMTRGEQYF.

This clonotype was picked up a small number of times. CDR3 residues: CASSLRLAGGFSYNEQFF. DNA of the CDR3: TGTGCCAGCAGCTTGAGGCTAGCGGGAGGGTTTTCCTACAATGAGCAGTTCTTC. V and J are TRBV5-6 and TRBJ2-1; TRBD2 matches at 12 bases. The CDR3 consists of 18 residues. V dropped 1 base and J dropped 1; count of bases not matched to a gene: 6. Germline V gene data show CDR1 as SGHDT and CDR2 as YYEEEE.

The rearrangement joins TRBV6-1 to TRBJ2-3; D may be TRBD1 or TRBD2 (5 bases each). Germline-derived CDR1 and CDR2 are MNHNS and SASEGT. V was shortened by 10 bases and J by 6 bases, with 23 bases between the two germline ends. The CDR3 contains 15 residues. The CDR3 DNA is TGTGCCACAGCAGCAGGAGGTCAGGGCGGCGATACGCAGTATTTT. Translation: CATAAGGQGGDTQYF.

J is TRBJ1-2 and V is TRBV6-2 or TRBV6-3; no definite D call. There are 13 residues in the CDR3. Germline CDR1 is MNHEY and CDR2 is SVGEGT. V lost 6 bases and J 9 bases, leaving 17 bases between the germline ends. Here the CDR3 DNA reads TGTGCCAGCAGCCCTTTTCGGCCGTCTAGCTACACCTTC. It encodes CASSPFRPSSYTF.

The genes are TRBV6-1 and TRBJ2-7, with TRBD2 matching 7 bases. CDR3 length: 18 residues. V shed 0 bases and J 0 bases; nucleotides not matched to a gene: 11. Looked up from germline, CDR1 is MNHNS and CDR2 is SASEGT. The CDR3 DNA follows: TGTGCCAGCAGTGAAGCCCATTTAAGCGGGACGGTCTCCTACGAGCAGTACTTC. Protein product: CASSEAHLSGTVSYEQYF.

The V gene is TRBV3-1, the J gene TRBJ2-1; 10 bases agree with TRBD2. V lost 1 base to trimming and J lost 8 bases; unmatched junction nucleotides: 11. Germline-derived CDR1 and CDR2 are LGHDT and YNNKEL (reference sequence). The CDR3 is 17 residues long. The CDR3 DNA sequence: TGTGCCAGCAGCCAAGCGTCTAGCGGGAGATTTAACTATGAGCAGTTCTTC. Translation: CASSQASSGRFNYEQFF.

This clonotype has a handful of counts. In DNA form, the CDR3 reads TGCAGCGTTCTGACAGGAGGGTACACTGAAGCTTTCTTT. Translation: CSVLTGGYTEAFF. The chain joins TRBV29-1 to TRBJ1-1; the D gene is possibly TRBD1 (6 bases). Germline assignment: CDR1 SQVTM and CDR2 ANQGSEA. Trimming shortened V by 5 bases and J by 3 bases, and 13 bases separated the two germline ends. The length of the CDR3 is 13 residues.

This chain joins TRBV29-1 and TRBJ2-2, with D maybe TRBD1 (6 bases). This CDR3 is built from 14 residues. V lost 7 bases and J lost 0, with 12 bases in between. The germline CDR1 and CDR2 sequences are SQVTM and ANQGSEA. CDR3 coding DNA: TGCAGCGGGAGACAGGACGCGAACACCGGGGAGCTGTTTTTT. This gives the protein CSGRQDANTGELFF.